The clone carrying this T cell receptor beta chain was recorded a few times. Its target is unknown. This sample is drawn from a study of identical twins. Notes on the study in general: Sequences that were beta out-of-frame showed weaker excess twin sharing. Invariant cells of the MAIT and iNKT types might have partly distorted the zero-insertion analyses.

A single record per CDR3 protein comes from TCRdb applying MiXCR to the 5' RACE reads. The sample includes under 350,000 distinct CDR3 sequences, roughly 8.6% seen only once; the top ten take approximately 6.5%. The data also belong to a second study, concerning yellow fever vaccine responses in identical twins. That paper notes: It has been reported that, in twins, the vaccine T cell response seemed partly convergent and partly personalized.

The clonotype comes from a woman aged 18-30 years in good health. The sequencing input was CD8+ T cells sorted from blood.

CDR3 in amino acids: CAIRAGQYSNQPQHF. CDR3 nucleotides: TGTGCCATCAGGGCGGGACAGTATAGCAATCAGCCCCAGCATTTT. V gene TRBV10-3 combines with J gene TRBJ1-5; 7 nucleotides align to TRBD1. Losses at the gene ends were 6 bases for V and 0 bases for J; bases not matched to a gene: 5. Germline V gives CDR1 ENHRY, CDR2 SYGVKD. The CDR3 sequence is 15 residues long.